These 8 T cell receptor beta chains were sequenced from one sample in a study of CD8+ T cells in alopecia areata. Treatment indicated: oral pan-JAK inhibitor, 5-10 mg twice daily. cDNA serving as the sequencing template came from extracted, reverse transcribed RNA. Here immunoSEQ multiplex PCR was the method, and the copy in TCRdb shows in-frame clones only, minus some. The sample contains approximately 140,000 clones, roughly 82% of which appear only once. This sample comprised CD8+ T cells sorted from blood, obtained at week 4, from a patient treated with tofacitinib. The source of these receptors is a human donor with alopecia areata.

V and J are TRBV6-1 and TRBJ2-7; either TRBD1 or TRBD2 may supply D (6 bases each). CDR3 length: 14 amino acids. V lost 5 bases and J lost 0, with 11 bases in between. From germline, CDR1 is MNHNS and CDR2 SASEGT. CDR3 sequence: CASSLGGGSYEQYF. The DNA for the CDR3 is TGTGCCAGCAGTCTAGGAGGGGGCTCCTACGAGCAGTACTTC.

The V call is TRBV9, the J call TRBJ2-1; the D gene is possibly TRBD1 (5 bases). CDR3 length: 16 amino acids. V was pared by 0 bases and J by 3 bases, with 13 bases between. Germline CDR1 and CDR2: SGDLS and YYNGEE. CDR3 loop: CASSVGVREVYNEQFF. The DNA of the CDR3 is TGTGCCAGCAGCGTAGGAGTCAGGGAAGTCTACAATGAGCAGTTCTTC.

V and J are TRBV5-1 and TRBJ1-4, with 10 bases fitting TRBD1. V shed 5 bases and J 8 bases; nucleotides not matched to a gene: 6. In germline, CDR1 is SGHRS, CDR2 YFSETQ. The CDR3 runs 14 residues. DNA of the CDR3: TGCGCCAGCAGTTCCGGGACAGGGGACGAAAAACTGTTTTTT. Translating gives CASSSGTGDEKLFF.

V and J are TRBV7-8 and TRBJ2-7; 11 nucleotides line up with TRBD2. V lost 4 bases and J lost 0; bases outside the gene matches: 5. The CDR3 sequence is 16 residues long. Germline V gives CDR1 SGHVS, CDR2 FQNEAQ. CDR3 protein: CASSSSGLADSYEQYF. In DNA, the CDR3 is TGTGCCAGCAGCTCGTCGGGACTAGCGGACTCCTACGAGCAGTACTTC.

The chain links TRBV5-1 to TRBJ1-1; unclear D gene. V was clipped by 1 base and J by 7 bases, with 17 bases between them. The germline CDR1 and CDR2 sequences are SGHRS and YFSETQ. The CDR3 runs 15 residues. The CDR3, as DNA: TGCGCCAGCAGCTTGAACCTGATCGGGGTTGATGAAGCTTTCTTT. Protein: CASSLNLIGVDEAFF.

This clone has a handful of counts. V and J are TRBV7-9 and TRBJ2-7; the match to TRBD1 covers 8 bases. V shed 3 bases and J 6 bases; nucleotides not matched to a gene: 4. The germline V gene encodes CDR1 SEHNR and CDR2 FQNEAQ (reference sequence). The CDR3 sequence is 13 residues long. CDR3 sequence reads: CASSLGTGSEQYF. The CDR3 DNA reads TGTGCCAGCAGCTTGGGGACAGGTAGCGAGCAGTACTTC.

The count of this clone is one. The genes are TRBV2 and TRBJ2-2; D call uncertain. The CDR3 extends over 14 amino acids. CDR1 and CDR2 from the germline V gene are SNHLY and FYNNEI. The V and J ends lost 1 base and 5 bases respectively, with 8 bases between them. CDR3 region: CASSEDLWTGELFF. As DNA, the CDR3 is TGTGCCAGCAGTGAAGACCTTTGGACCGGGGAGCTGTTTTTT.

V gene TRBV29-1 combines with J gene TRBJ2-2; TRBD2 matches 8 bases. V shed 5 bases, J shed 4 bases, and the junction held 9 bases outside the gene matches. This CDR3 comprises 15 residues. The germline V gene encodes CDR1 SQVTM and CDR2 ANQGSEA. CDR3: CSVIDRGGRTGELFF. The CDR3 DNA reads as TGCAGCGTTATAGACCGGGGGGGCCGCACCGGGGAGCTGTTTTTT.